The rows below give T cell receptor beta chains drawn from one sample of a study of PD-1 and CTLA-4 blockade in melanoma. Produced via immunoSEQ multiplex PCR; TCRdb's table is partial and in-frame only. The table shows 25,000 to 35,000 clones, with around 93% occurring only once. The sample was CD8+ T cells from peripheral blood, taken from a patient given anti-PD-1 treatment. Receptor source: a human donor with melanoma. Each CDR3 is given without its conserved first and last residue. Clone size appears in some rows only: once, few, many, or a class for an expanded clone.

CDR3: ASSPSGELF; J: TRBJ2-2; size: NA; V: TRBV11-2
CDR3: ASSLVGSNQPQH; J: TRBJ1-5; size: NA; V: TRBV27
CDR3: ASSGREQY; J: TRBJ2-3; size: once; V: TRBV9
CDR3: ASSFGVAAYEQY; J: TRBJ2-7; size: NA; V: TRBV11-2
CDR3: AWSEPGELF; J: TRBJ2-2; size: few; V: TRBV30
CDR3: ASNAGGRSGELF; J: TRBJ2-2; size: NA; V: TRBV19
CDR3: ASSFRGAGGRNEQF; J: TRBJ2-1; size: NA; V: TRBV27
CDR3: ASSLGLLAYEQY; J: TRBJ2-7; size: NA; V: TRBV11-2
CDR3: ASSIGAGEGTDTQY; J: TRBJ2-3; size: NA; V: TRBV19
CDR3: ATGTGGDGYT; J: TRBJ1-2; size: NA; V: TRBV19
CDR3: ASSLRTGELF; J: TRBJ2-2; size: NA; V: TRBV7-3
CDR3: ASSPRGSYEQY; J: TRBJ2-7; size: few; V: TRBV11-1
CDR3: ASPKHLLSEAF; J: TRBJ1-1; size: NA; V: TRBV21-1
CDR3: ASSAPGQVSNEQF; J: TRBJ2-1; size: NA; V: TRBV25-1
CDR3: ASSPRGEKLF; J: TRBJ1-4; size: NA; V: TRBV4-1
CDR3: ASSVDGTLTGELF; J: TRBJ2-2; size: once; V: TRBV9
CDR3: ASSRQGWELF; J: TRBJ2-2; size: NA; V: TRBV3-1/TRBV3-2
CDR3: ASGLQASSYNSPLH; J: TRBJ1-6; size: NA; V: TRBV27
CDR3: ASRDHWATVGELF; J: TRBJ2-2; size: NA; V: TRBV23-1
CDR3: ASSPTVFQETQY; J: TRBJ2-5; size: NA; V: TRBV18
CDR3: ASSPVITAEQY; J: TRBJ2-7; size: NA; V: TRBV18
CDR3: ASLTAYGDYNEQF; J: TRBJ2-1; size: NA; V: TRBV7-8
CDR3: ASRQSSYNEQF; J: TRBJ2-1; size: NA; V: TRBV27
CDR3: ASSPRTGAHEQY; J: TRBJ2-7; size: NA; V: TRBV7-9
CDR3: ASSPGGGSSYNEQF; J: TRBJ2-1; size: NA; V: TRBV19
CDR3: ASSPGENTEAF; J: TRBJ1-1; size: NA; V: TRBV6-4
CDR3: ASSGGTGSNQPQH; J: TRBJ1-5; size: NA; V: TRBV2
CDR3: ASSLAGPFNEQF; J: TRBJ2-1; size: once; V: TRBV5-1
CDR3: ASSIASGLNEQF; J: TRBJ2-1; size: NA; V: TRBV19
CDR3: ASSGVLPGQGGYGYT; J: TRBJ1-2; size: NA; V: TRBV9
CDR3: ASSWSGGGETQY; J: TRBJ2-5; size: NA; V: TRBV7-9
CDR3: ASSFSGGGGYEQY; J: TRBJ2-7; size: once; V: TRBV27
CDR3: ASSYQSSQGSAGANVLT; J: TRBJ2-6; size: NA; V: TRBV14
CDR3: ASGTSGSPNNEQF; J: TRBJ2-1; size: NA; V: TRBV19
CDR3: ASSTQGDGDEQY; J: TRBJ2-7; size: NA; V: TRBV19
CDR3: ASSFSGQGDYGYT; J: TRBJ1-2; size: NA; V: TRBV27
CDR3: ASSPGLNTGELF; J: TRBJ2-2; size: NA; V: TRBV13
CDR3: ASSLGGLALETQY; J: TRBJ2-5; size: NA; V: TRBV5-1
CDR3: ASRKRPNEKLF; J: TRBJ1-4; size: NA; V: TRBV30
CDR3: ASSLGGAAGELF; J: TRBJ2-2; size: once; V: TRBV11-1
CDR3: ASSLRGYNYGYT; J: TRBJ1-2; size: once; V: TRBV5-6
CDR3: ASSQDRGVANSPLH; J: TRBJ1-6; size: NA; V: TRBV3-1/TRBV3-2
CDR3: ASSPRPDREGLAGGPGNEQF; J: TRBJ2-1; size: NA; V: TRBV7-3
CDR3: ASSSAGAYNEQF; J: TRBJ2-1; size: NA; V: TRBV5-1
CDR3: ASSGTGVEQY; J: TRBJ2-7; size: NA; V: TRBV30
CDR3: AISESIAADRVPTRGEGTQY; J: TRBJ2-5; size: NA; V: TRBV10-3
CDR3: ASSVEASGSTDTQY; J: TRBJ2-3; size: NA; V: TRBV9
CDR3: ASSISQESTDTQY; J: TRBJ2-3; size: NA; V: TRBV27
CDR3: ASSFRLAGTPNEQF; J: TRBJ2-1; size: NA; V: TRBV7-9
CDR3: ATMGTGMNTEAF; J: TRBJ1-1; size: NA; V: TRBV27
CDR3: ASSLSAGALYGYT; J: TRBJ1-2; size: NA; V: TRBV27
CDR3: ASSLAKWEKLF; J: TRBJ1-4; size: NA; V: TRBV6-5
CDR3: ASRPGPDEEKLF; J: TRBJ1-4; size: NA; V: TRBV7-9
CDR3: ASTLAGGPDTGELF; J: TRBJ2-2; size: NA; V: TRBV27